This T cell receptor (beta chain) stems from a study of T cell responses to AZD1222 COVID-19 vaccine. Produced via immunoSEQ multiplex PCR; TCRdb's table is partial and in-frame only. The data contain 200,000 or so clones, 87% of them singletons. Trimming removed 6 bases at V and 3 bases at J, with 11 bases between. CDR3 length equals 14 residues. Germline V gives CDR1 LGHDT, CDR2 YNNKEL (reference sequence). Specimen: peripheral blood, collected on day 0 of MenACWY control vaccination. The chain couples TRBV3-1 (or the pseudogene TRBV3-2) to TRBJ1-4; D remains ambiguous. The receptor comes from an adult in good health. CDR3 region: CASSRAAANEKLFF. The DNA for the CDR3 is TGTGCCAGCAGTCGGGCCGCGGCTAATGAAAAACTGTTTTTT.